Listed here are 15 T cell receptor beta chains from one sample, sequenced in a study of cytomegalovirus exposure and HLA in healthy donors. With 60 Vbeta and 13 Jbeta primers, the PCR was carried out. Clones were read by immunoSEQ multiplex PCR, and TCRdb kept only the in-frame ones, dropping some. This repertoire shows 150,000 to 200,000 clones, 75% to 90% found once; its top ten account for roughly 1.9%. The sample was PBMCs. All receptors come from a woman between 18 and 29 years old in good health and CMV-seronegative.

The chain couples TRBV5-4 to TRBJ2-5; D may be TRBD2 (5 bases). The germline V gene encodes CDR1 SGHNT and CDR2 YYREEE (reference sequence). The V gene lost 4 bases and the J gene lost 8 bases, with 15 bases spanning the gap. CDR3 length equals 13 residues. The CDR3 reads CASSIPGGKTQYF. Here the CDR3 DNA reads TGTGCCAGCAGCATACCAGGAGGAAAAACCCAGTACTTC.

This chain joins TRBV28 and TRBJ2-1; 11 positions match TRBD2. V lost 5 bases to trimming and J lost 6 bases; unmatched junction nucleotides: 6. The CDR3 extends over 15 amino acids. In germline, CDR1 is MDHEN, CDR2 SYDVKM. The CDR3 DNA follows: TGTGCCAGCAGTCCCCTAGCGGGAGGTTCCAATGAGCAGTTCTTC. Protein product: CASSPLAGGSNEQFF.

V is TRBV4-1 and J is TRBJ1-3; maybe TRBD1 (6 bases). The germline gives CDR1 MGHRA, CDR2 YSYEKL. V lost 1 base to trimming and J lost 8 bases, with 18 bases between them. The CDR3 is 16 residues long. For the CDR3, the DNA is TGCGCCAGCAGCCAAGCTGGCCTAGGGGGTGTGGACACCATATATTTT. This codes for CASSQAGLGGVDTIYF.

This clone occurred once. The genes are TRBV19 and TRBJ1-1, with 8 bases that match TRBD1. The junction had 6 bases not matched to a gene; V was cut back by 5 bases and J by 4 bases. The CDR3 is 14 amino acids. Germline lookup yields CDR1 LNHDA and CDR2 SQIVND (reference sequence). CDR3 protein: CASSPGTGFTEAFF. The CDR3 DNA is TGTGCCAGTAGTCCCGGGACAGGATTCACTGAAGCTTTCTTT.

The V gene is TRBV15, the J gene TRBJ1-2; 7 bases match TRBD1. Germline-derived CDR1 and CDR2 are LNHNV and YYDKDF (reference sequence). This CDR3 comprises 12 residues. The V gene end was trimmed by 8 bases and the J gene end by 5 bases; junction bases not matched to a gene: 5. The DNA of the CDR3 is TGTGCCACCGTGAAACAGGGGTATGGCTACACCTTC. Residues: CATVKQGYGYTF.

This clone showed up just once. V and J are TRBV27 and TRBJ2-7; TRBD2 matches 7 bases. Germline V gene data show CDR1 as MNHEY and CDR2 as SMNVEV (reference sequence). Trimming removed 6 bases from V and 12 bases from J; junction bases left unmatched: 11. The CDR3 consists of 12 residues. CDR3 sequence: CASSWGGSIVYF. For the CDR3, the DNA is TGTGCCAGCAGCTGGGGGGGGTCCATCGTGTACTTC.

The V and J genes are TRBV4-1 and TRBJ2-1; D remains unclear. CDR3 size: 17 residues. Between the trimmed V and J ends, which lost 0 bases and 2 bases, there was a span of 14 bases. CDR1 is MGHRA, CDR2 YSYEKL, per germline. The CDR3 nucleotides are TGCGCCAGCAGCCAAGAGTCAGGCCATTCTACCTACAATGAGCAGTTCTTC. It encodes CASSQESGHSTYNEQFF.

This rearrangement joins TRBV7-3 to TRBJ2-7; TRBD2 matches 8 bases. The CDR3 has 13 residues. After removal of 4 bases from V and 6 bases from J, the junction contained 5 bases not matched to a gene. The germline V gene encodes CDR1 SGHTA and CDR2 FQGTGA. The CDR3 loop reads CASSWTSSAEQYF. The DNA of the CDR3 is TGTGCCAGCAGCTGGACTAGCTCAGCCGAGCAGTACTTC.

This chain uses TRBV7-9 with TRBJ2-7, with 11 bases fitting TRBD1. Germline V CDR1 and CDR2: SEHNR, FQNEAQ (reference sequence). CDR3 length: 13 amino acids. V shed 7 bases, J shed 5 bases, and the junction held 4 bases outside the gene matches. CDR3 in DNA: TGTGCCAGCACCGGACAGGGGGCCCACGAGCAGTACTTC. Its translation is CASTGQGAHEQYF.

This clone appeared a single time. This chain joins TRBV4-1 and TRBJ2-1, with TRBD2 matching over 7 bases. Germline V gene data show CDR1 as MGHRA and CDR2 as YSYEKL. This CDR3 has 13 residues. With V trimmed by 2 bases and J by 7 bases, 2 bases remained unmatched. Here the CDR3 reads CASSQFGGNEQFF. Here the CDR3 DNA reads TGCGCCAGCAGCCAATTCGGGGGGAATGAGCAGTTCTTC.

The V gene is TRBV5-6, the J gene TRBJ2-1, with TRBD1 matching over 10 bases. The germline gives CDR1 SGHDT, CDR2 YYEEEE. CDR3 length equals 16 residues. Trimming took 3 bases from V and 7 from J; bases not matched to a gene: 10. CDR3 amino acids: CASSSLGTGAPNEQFF. In DNA form, the CDR3 reads TGTGCCAGCAGCTCTTTGGGGACAGGGGCCCCTAATGAGCAGTTCTTC.

V and J are TRBV30 and TRBJ1-5, with no clear D. From germline, CDR1 is GTSNPN and CDR2 SVGIG (reference sequence). The CDR3 is 13 amino acids. The germline V and J ends were trimmed by 3 bases and 3 bases, with 9 bases remaining between them. The CDR3 sequence is CAWRRGHNQPQHF. CDR3 bases: TGTGCCTGGAGACGTGGCCACAATCAGCCCCAGCATTTT.

J is TRBJ2-7 and V is TRBV4-2; D is possibly TRBD2 (6 bases). The CDR3 spans 14 residues. V lost 0 bases, J lost 3 bases, and 9 bases lay in between. Germline values: CDR1 LGHNA, CDR2 YNFKEQ. In DNA form, the CDR3 reads TGTGCCAGCAGCCAAGATCTGGGGGGCTACGAGCAGTACTTC. Translation gives CASSQDLGGYEQYF.

This clone showed up just a few times. The rearrangement links TRBV10-1 to TRBJ2-7, with TRBD1 matching 10 bases. Germline CDR1 WNHNN, CDR2 SYGVQD (reference sequence). The CDR3 loop spans 15 amino acids. The trim removed 2 bases at V and 5 bases at J, leaving 6 bases unmatched. CDR3 amino acids: CASSERGTGAHEQYF. CDR3 DNA: TGCGCCAGCAGTGAGCGGGGGACAGGGGCCCACGAGCAGTACTTC.

The chain is built from TRBV4-2 and TRBJ2-5, with 11 bases aligning to TRBD2. CDR1 and CDR2 from the germline V gene are LGHNA and YNFKEQ. V lost 8 bases to trimming and J lost 2 bases; unmatched junction nucleotides: 7. This CDR3 has 15 residues. Here the CDR3 DNA reads TGTGCCAGCCGGGGTAGCGGGGGGGCACAAGAGACCCAGTACTTC. Residues: CASRGSGGAQETQYF.